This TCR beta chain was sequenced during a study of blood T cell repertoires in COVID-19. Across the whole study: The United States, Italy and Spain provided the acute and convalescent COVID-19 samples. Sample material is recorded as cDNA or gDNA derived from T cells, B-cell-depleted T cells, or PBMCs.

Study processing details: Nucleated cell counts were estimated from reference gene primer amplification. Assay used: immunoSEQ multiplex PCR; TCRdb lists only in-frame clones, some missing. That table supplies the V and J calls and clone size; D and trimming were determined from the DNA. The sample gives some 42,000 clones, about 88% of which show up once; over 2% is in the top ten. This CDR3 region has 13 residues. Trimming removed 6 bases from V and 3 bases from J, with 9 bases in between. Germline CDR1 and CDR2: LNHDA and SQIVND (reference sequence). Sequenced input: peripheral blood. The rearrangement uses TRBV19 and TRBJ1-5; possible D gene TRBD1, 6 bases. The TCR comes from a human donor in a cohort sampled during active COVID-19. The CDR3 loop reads CASSDRYNQPQHF. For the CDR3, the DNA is TGTGCCAGTAGCGACAGGTACAATCAGCCCCAGCATTTT. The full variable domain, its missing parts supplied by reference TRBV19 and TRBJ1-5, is DGGITQSPKYLFRKEGQNVTLSCEQNLNHDAMYWYRQDPGQGLRLIYYSQIVNDFQKGDIAEGYSVSREKKESFPLTVTSAQKNPTAFYLCASSDRYNQPQHFGDGTRLSIL.